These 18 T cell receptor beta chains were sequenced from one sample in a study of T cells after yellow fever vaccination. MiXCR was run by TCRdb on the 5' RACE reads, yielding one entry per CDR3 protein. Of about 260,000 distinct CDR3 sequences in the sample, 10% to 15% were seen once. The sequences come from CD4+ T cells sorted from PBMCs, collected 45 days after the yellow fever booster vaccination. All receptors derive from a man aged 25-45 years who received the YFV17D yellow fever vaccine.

In DNA form, the CDR3 reads TGTGCCAGCAGGATGCGAGGACAGGGATCCGATACGCAGTATTTT. It translates to CASRMRGQGSDTQYF. The chain has TRBV7-2 and TRBJ2-3, with 8 bases lining up with TRBD1. Losses at the gene ends were 6 bases for V and 6 bases for J; bases not matched to a gene: 11. This CDR3 comprises 15 residues. The V gene's germline CDR1 is SGHTA and CDR2 FQGNSA. The full variable domain, its missing parts supplied by reference TRBV7-2 and TRBJ2-3, is GAGVSQSPSNKVTEKGKDVELRCDPISGHTALYWYRQSLGQGLEFLIYFQGNSAPDKSGLPSDRFSAERTGGSVSTLTIQRTQQEDSAVYLCASRMRGQGSDTQYFGPGTRLTVL.

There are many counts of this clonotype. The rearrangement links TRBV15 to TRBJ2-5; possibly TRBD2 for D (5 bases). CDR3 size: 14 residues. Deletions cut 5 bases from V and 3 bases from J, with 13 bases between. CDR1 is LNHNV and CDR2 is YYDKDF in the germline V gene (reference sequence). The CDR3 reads CATSPRTGKETQYF. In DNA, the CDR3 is TGTGCCACCAGCCCGCGGACGGGGAAAGAGACCCAGTACTTC.

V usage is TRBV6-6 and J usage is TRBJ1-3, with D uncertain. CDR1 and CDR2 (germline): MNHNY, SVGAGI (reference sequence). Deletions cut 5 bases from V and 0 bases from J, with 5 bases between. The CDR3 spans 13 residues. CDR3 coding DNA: TGTGCCAGCAGTCAAAACTCTGGAAACACCATATATTTT. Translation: CASSQNSGNTIYF.

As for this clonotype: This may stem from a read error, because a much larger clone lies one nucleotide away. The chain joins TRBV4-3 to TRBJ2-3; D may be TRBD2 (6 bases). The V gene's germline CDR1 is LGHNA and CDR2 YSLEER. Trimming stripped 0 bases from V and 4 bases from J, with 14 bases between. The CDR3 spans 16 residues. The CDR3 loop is CASSQEASVRSDTQYF. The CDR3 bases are TGCGCCAGCAGCCAAGAGGCTAGCGTGAGGTCAGATACGCAGTATTTT.

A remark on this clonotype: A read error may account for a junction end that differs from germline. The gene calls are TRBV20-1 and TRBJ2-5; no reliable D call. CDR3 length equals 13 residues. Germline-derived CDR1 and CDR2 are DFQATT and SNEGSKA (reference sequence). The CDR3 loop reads CSARFQGKDTQYF. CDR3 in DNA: TGCAGTGCTAGGTTTCAAGGGAAAGATACCCAGTACTTC.

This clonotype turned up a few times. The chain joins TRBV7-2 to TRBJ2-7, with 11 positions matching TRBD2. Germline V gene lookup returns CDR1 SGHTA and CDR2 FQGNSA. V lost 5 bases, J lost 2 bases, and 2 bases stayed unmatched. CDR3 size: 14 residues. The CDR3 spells CASSAGLAAYEQYF. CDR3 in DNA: TGTGCCAGCAGCGCGGGACTAGCGGCCTACGAGCAGTACTTC.

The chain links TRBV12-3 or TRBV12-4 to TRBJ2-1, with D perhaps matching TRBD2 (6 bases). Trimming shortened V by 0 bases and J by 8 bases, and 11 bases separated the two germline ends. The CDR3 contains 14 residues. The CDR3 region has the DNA TGTGCCAGCAGTTTAGCGTTGGTAGCGGATGAGCAGTTCTTC. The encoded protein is CASSLALVADEQFF.

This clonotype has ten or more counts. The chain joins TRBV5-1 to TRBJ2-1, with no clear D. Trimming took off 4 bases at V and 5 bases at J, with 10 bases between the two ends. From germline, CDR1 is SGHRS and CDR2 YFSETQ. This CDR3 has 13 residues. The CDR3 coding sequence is TGCGCCAGCAGCAAGGACCTGGACAATGAGCAGTTCTTC. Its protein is CASSKDLDNEQFF.

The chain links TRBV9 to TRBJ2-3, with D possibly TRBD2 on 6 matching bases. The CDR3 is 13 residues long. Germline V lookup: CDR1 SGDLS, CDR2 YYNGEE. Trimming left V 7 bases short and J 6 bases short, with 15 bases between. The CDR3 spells CASVAARPDTQYF. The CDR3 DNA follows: TGTGCCAGCGTAGCGGCTCGCCCGGATACGCAGTATTTT.

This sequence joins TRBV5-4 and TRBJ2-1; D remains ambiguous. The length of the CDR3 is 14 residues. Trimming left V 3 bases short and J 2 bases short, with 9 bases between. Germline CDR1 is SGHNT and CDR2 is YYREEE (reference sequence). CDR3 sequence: CASSSPEAYNEQFF. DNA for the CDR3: TGTGCCAGCAGCTCCCCAGAGGCCTACAATGAGCAGTTCTTC.

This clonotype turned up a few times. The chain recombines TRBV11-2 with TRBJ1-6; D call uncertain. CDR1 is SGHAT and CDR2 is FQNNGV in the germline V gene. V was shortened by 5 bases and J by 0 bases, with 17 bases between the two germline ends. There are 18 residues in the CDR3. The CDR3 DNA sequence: TGTGCCAGCAGCCCCTCCCGGTCGCCTAGCTCCTATAATTCACCCCTCCACTTT. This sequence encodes CASSPSRSPSSYNSPLHF. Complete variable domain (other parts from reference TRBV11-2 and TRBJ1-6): EAGVAQSPRYKIIEKRQSVAFWCNPISGHATLYWYQQILGQGPKLLIQFQNNGVVDDSQLPKDRFSAERLKGVDSTLKIQPAKLEDSAVYLCASSPSRSPSSYNSPLHFGNGTRLTVT.

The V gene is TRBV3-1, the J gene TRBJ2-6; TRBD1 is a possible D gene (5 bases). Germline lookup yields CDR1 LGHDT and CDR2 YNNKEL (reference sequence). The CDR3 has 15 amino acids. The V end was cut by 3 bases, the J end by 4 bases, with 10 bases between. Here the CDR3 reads CASSHQGAGANVLTF. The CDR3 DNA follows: TGTGCCAGCAGCCATCAGGGTGCAGGGGCCAACGTCCTGACTTTC.

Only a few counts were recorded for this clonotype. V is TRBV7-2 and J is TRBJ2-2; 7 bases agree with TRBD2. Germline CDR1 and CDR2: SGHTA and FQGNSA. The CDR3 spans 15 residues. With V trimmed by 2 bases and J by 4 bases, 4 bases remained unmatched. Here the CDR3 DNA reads TGTGCCAGCAGCTTACTAGCGGTCTTCACCGGGGAGCTGTTTTTT. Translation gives CASSLLAVFTGELFF. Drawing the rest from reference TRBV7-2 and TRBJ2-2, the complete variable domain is GAGVSQSPSNKVTEKGKDVELRCDPISGHTALYWYRQSLGQGLEFLIYFQGNSAPDKSGLPSDRFSAERTGGSVSTLTIQRTQQEDSAVYLCASSLLAVFTGELFFGEGSRLTVL.

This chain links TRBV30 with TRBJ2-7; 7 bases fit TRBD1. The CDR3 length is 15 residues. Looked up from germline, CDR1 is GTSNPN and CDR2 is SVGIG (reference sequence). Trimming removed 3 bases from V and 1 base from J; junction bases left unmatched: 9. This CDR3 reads CAWRSRQGRSYEQYF. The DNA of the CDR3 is TGTGCCTGGAGATCCCGACAGGGACGATCCTACGAGCAGTACTTC.

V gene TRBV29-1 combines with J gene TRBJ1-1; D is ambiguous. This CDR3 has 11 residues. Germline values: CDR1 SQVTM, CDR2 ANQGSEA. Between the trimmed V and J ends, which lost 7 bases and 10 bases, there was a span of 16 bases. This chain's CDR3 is CSAQTLEVAFF. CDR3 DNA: TGCAGCGCCCAGACCCTGGAGGTAGCTTTCTTT. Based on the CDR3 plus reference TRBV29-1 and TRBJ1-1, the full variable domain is SAVISQKPSRDICQRGTSLTIQCQVDSQVTMMFWYRQQPGQSLTLIATANQGSEATYESGFVIDKFPISRPNLTFSTLTVSNMSPEDSSIYLCSAQTLEVAFFGQGTRLTVV.

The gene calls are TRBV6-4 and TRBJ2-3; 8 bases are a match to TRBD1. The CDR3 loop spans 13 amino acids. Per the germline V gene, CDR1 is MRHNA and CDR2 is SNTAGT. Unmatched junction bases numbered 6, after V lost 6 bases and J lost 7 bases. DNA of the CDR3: TGTGCCAGCAGCGGACAGGGAGGTAATACGCAGTATTTT. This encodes CASSGQGGNTQYF.

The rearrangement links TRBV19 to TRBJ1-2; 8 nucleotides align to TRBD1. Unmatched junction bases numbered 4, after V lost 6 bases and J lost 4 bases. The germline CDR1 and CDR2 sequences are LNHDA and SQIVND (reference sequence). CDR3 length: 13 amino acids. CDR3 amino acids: CASRWTGSYGYTF. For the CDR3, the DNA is TGTGCCAGTAGATGGACAGGGAGCTATGGCTACACCTTC.

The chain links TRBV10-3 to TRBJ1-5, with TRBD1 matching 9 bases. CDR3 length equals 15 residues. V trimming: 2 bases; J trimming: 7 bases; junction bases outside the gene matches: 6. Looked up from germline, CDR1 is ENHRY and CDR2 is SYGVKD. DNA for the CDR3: TGTGCCATCAGTGAGCCTGACAGGGGGGCCCAGCCCCAGCATTTT. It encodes CAISEPDRGAQPQHF.